This paragraph reports one T cell receptor beta chain. This sample was included in a study of blood T cell repertoires in COVID-19. As for the study in general: The United States, Italy and Spain supplied acute and convalescent COVID-19 samples.

Authors' methods: It was from reference gene primer amplification that nucleated cell counts were estimated. The repertoire was sequenced with immunoSEQ multiplex PCR; TCRdb's copy has only in-frame clones and lacks some. That table furnishes V, J and clone size, whereas the DNA furnished D and trimming. Among 290,000 or so clones, more than 75% were seen once, and the ten largest hold over 2.5%. The ends were cut back, 5 bases at V and 5 bases at J, with 12 bases in the middle. Germline CDR1 reads SGHAT; CDR2 reads FQNNGV. The CDR3 is 13 amino acids. The study counted Cohort 3 donors as recovered given two negative PCRs, clearance, or symptom resolution.

The rearrangement joins TRBV11-2 to TRBJ1-1; D not certain. Specimen: PBMCs or T cells enriched from blood (not recorded which). The TCR comes from a woman between 18 and 29 years old who had recovered from COVID-19. The CDR3 coding sequence is TGTGCCAGCAGCCGAGAAGTGGTTACTGAAGCTTTCTTT. Translated, it gives CASSREVVTEAFF.